This T cell receptor (beta chain) was documented in a study of blood T cell repertoires in COVID-19. In the original processing: Estimation of nucleated cell counts was performed using reference gene primer amplification. Repertoires were generated with immunoSEQ multiplex PCR, while TCRdb's copy carries only in-frame clones and drops some. V and J calls plus clone size are reproduced from that table; the DNA served to infer D and trimming. The sample lists about 140,000 clones, around 82% seen once, with under 5.5% in the top ten. Trimming pared 3 bases from V and 1 base from J, leaving 24 bases between. CDR3 length: 19 amino acids. Per germline, CDR1 SGDLS and CDR2 YYNGEE.

Sequences were obtained from PBMCs or T cells enriched from blood (not recorded which). The sequence was obtained from a man aged 35 to 55 with acute COVID-19. The chain recombines TRBV9 with TRBJ2-3; D may be TRBD2 (5 bases). This CDR3 is CASSGPPLSGHGGTDTQYF. The CDR3 DNA follows: TGTGCCAGCAGCGGTCCCCCCCTCTCAGGCCACGGGGGCACAGATACGCAGTATTTT.